Detailed here is one T cell receptor beta chain. It has no known antigen specificity. The input lacks base qualities; no much larger clone sits a single base away. Tumor-specific TCR clonotypes were identified by sequencing baseline tumor tissue collected before treatment. The study used next-generation sequencing of T-cell receptor sequences to monitor peripheral T-cell lymphoma patients receiving frontline treatment on a trial. The source of the sample is a study of circulating tumor DNA in untreated peripheral T-cell lymphoma (dated by TCRdb to about 2021). Library generation was performed with the immunoSEQ multiplex PCR assay. The table was pulled from immuneACCESS by TCRdb, which kept in-frame rearrangements only. Such tables lose some clones; where checked, under half of the loss comes from unresolved V genes, and the rest has no known cause. The sample includes about 10,000 clones, with around 76% observed a single time. 25% to 40% of the sample is in the top ten clones.

General conclusions and limits of the study: Tumor-specific clonotypes were found in over 75% of patients, coming from under 90% of baseline tissues and around 67% of baseline serum samples.

From its cysteine to its phenylalanine, the CDR3 spans 15 amino acids. The sequence is cut down to CDR3 DNA, 45 bases in frame from base 1. V sheds 8 bases and J sheds 0 bases, leaving 14 bases between their ends. Reading the germline V gene (reference sequence) gives CDR1 LNHDA and CDR2 SQIVND. This receptor chain uses TRBV19 and TRBJ2-1, with the D gene tentatively TRBD1 or TRBD2, based on 5 matching bases in each. The sequence came from a human donor with peripheral T-cell lymphoma. Material for sequencing was tumor tissue. The CDR3 has the sequence CASARGPSSYNEQFF. At the DNA level, the sequence is TGTGCCAGTGCGAGGGGCCCCAGCTCCTACAATGAGCAGTTCTTC.